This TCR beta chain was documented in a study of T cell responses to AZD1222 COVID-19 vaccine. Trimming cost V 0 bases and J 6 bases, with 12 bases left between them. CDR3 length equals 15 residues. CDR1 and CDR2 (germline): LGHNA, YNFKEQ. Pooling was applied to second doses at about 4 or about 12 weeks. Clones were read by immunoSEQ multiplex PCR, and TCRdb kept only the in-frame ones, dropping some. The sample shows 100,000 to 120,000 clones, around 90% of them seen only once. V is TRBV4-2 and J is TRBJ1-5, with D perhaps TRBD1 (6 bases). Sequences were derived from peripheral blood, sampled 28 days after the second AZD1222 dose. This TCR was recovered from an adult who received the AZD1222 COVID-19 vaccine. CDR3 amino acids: CASSQEQGTFQPQHF. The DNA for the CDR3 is TGTGCCAGCAGCCAAGAGCAGGGGACATTTCAGCCCCAGCATTTT.